This passage covers 14 T cell receptor beta chains from one sample sequenced in a study of T cells in Graves' hyperthyroidism and ophthalmopathy. Amplified TCR beta CDR3 regions came from RNA transcripts. First-round RT-PCR with HTBI primers amplified the TCR CDR3 region. From the multiplex PCR reads, TCRdb called clonotypes with MiXCR, one entry per CDR3 protein. The table has roughly 570,000 distinct CDR3 sequences, around a sixth seen once. Input material: blood. These receptors all come from a woman aged 25 to 39 with Graves' hyperthyroidism.

The gene calls are TRBV20-1 and TRBJ2-1, with 11 nucleotides matching TRBD2. V trimming: 2 bases; J trimming: 3 bases; junction bases outside the gene matches: 6. The CDR3 spans 16 residues. Per germline, CDR1 DFQATT and CDR2 SNEGSKA (reference sequence). The CDR3 is CSARSPGTSGYNEQFF. CDR3 sequence (DNA): TGCAGTGCTAGATCTCCCGGGACTAGCGGCTACAATGAGCAGTTCTTC.

This clonotype was detected only a few times. V usage is TRBV5-1 and J usage is TRBJ2-1; TRBD2 aligns across 13 bases. CDR3 length: 14 residues. Trimming cost V 4 bases and J 8 bases; bases outside gene matches: 3. Germline CDR1 reads SGHRS; CDR2 reads YFSETQ. The CDR3 region has the DNA TGCGCCAGCAGCCGGACTAGCGGGAGATATGAGCAGTTCTTC. It encodes CASSRTSGRYEQFF.

In this sample, this clonotype turned up a few times. CDR3 sequence (DNA): TGCGCCAGCAGCTTGTACGGGGAGCAGTTCTTC. Residues: CASSLYGEQFF. The rearrangement uses TRBV4-3 and TRBJ2-1; D not certain. The CDR3 is 11 residues long. Trimming shortened V by 5 bases and J by 10 bases, and 9 bases separated the two germline ends. CDR1 and CDR2 from the germline V gene are LGHNA and YSLEER.

This clonotype was seen more than once but under ten times. The chain is built from TRBV7-9 and TRBJ2-1; 8 positions agree with TRBD1. Per the germline V gene, CDR1 is SEHNR and CDR2 is FQNEAQ (reference sequence). V lost 5 bases and J lost 9; bases outside the gene matches: 3. CDR3 length: 12 residues. CDR3 coding DNA: TGTGCCAGCAGCGGACAGGGAGGTGAGCAGTTCTTC. Translated, it gives CASSGQGGEQFF. Full variable domain (remainder filled in from reference TRBV7-9 and TRBJ2-1): DTGVSQNPRHKITKRGQNVTFRCDPISEHNRLYWYRQTLGQGPEFLTYFQNEAQLEKSRLLSDRFSAERPKGSFSTLEIQRTEQGDSAMYLCASSGQGGEQFFGPGTRLTVL.

This clonotype has more than one count but fewer than ten. The rearrangement links TRBV4-1 to TRBJ2-3; 7 bases are shared with TRBD1. Unmatched junction bases numbered 11, after V lost 3 bases and J lost 5 bases. The germline CDR1 and CDR2 sequences are MGHRA and YSYEKL. The CDR3 runs 16 residues. CDR3 in DNA: TGCGCCAGCAGCCAGTACGGAACAGGGGAAGTAGATACGCAGTATTTT. It codes for CASSQYGTGEVDTQYF.

This clonotype was seen ten or more times. The chain combines TRBV28 with TRBJ2-5; D might be TRBD1 (6 bases). Trimming left V 5 bases short and J 4 bases short, with 14 bases between. The CDR3 length is 14 residues. Germline V gives CDR1 MDHEN, CDR2 SYDVKM. This CDR3 reads CASSLGQIRETQYF. The CDR3 DNA reads TGTGCCAGCAGTCTCGGACAGATAAGAGAGACCCAGTACTTC.

This clonotype was seen a few times. The J gene is TRBJ2-7, the V gene TRBV6-1; 13 bases match TRBD2. CDR3 length equals 15 residues. Germline values: CDR1 MNHNS, CDR2 SASEGT. V lost 5 bases to trimming and J lost 3 bases; unmatched junction nucleotides: 4. The CDR3 region has the DNA TGTGCCAGCAGTTGGACTAGCGGGAGTCGCTACGAGCAGTACTTC. This translates into CASSWTSGSRYEQYF.

In this sample, this clonotype turned up a few times. J is TRBJ1-1 and V is TRBV5-5; D gene uncertain. This CDR3 is built from 12 residues. V lost 2 bases, J lost 1 base, and 3 bases lay in between. In germline, CDR1 is SGHKS, CDR2 YYEKEE (reference sequence). This CDR3 is CASSFKNTEAFF. Written as DNA, the CDR3 is TGTGCCAGCAGCTTCAAGAACACTGAAGCTTTCTTT.

This chain uses TRBV7-2 with TRBJ1-5; D not resolved. Trimming removed 6 bases at V and 3 bases at J, with 9 bases between. Germline CDR1 SGHTA, CDR2 FQGNSA. The CDR3 is made up of 13 amino acids. The CDR3 sequence is CASRSGDNQPQHF. Written as DNA, the CDR3 is TGTGCCAGCAGAAGCGGGGACAATCAGCCCCAGCATTTT.

The chain is built from TRBV20-1 and TRBJ1-2; weak D call: TRBD1 (6 bases). The CDR3 has 17 residues. Trimming removed 1 base at V and 6 bases at J, with 24 bases between. Germline V CDR1 and CDR2: DFQATT, SNEGSKA (reference sequence). This CDR3 reads CSARGGGYRLSVHGYTF. CDR3 coding DNA: TGCAGTGCTAGAGGAGGGGGGTATCGGCTCTCTGTCCATGGCTACACCTTC.

This clonotype turned up a few times. In DNA form, the CDR3 reads TGTGCCAGCTCCCCACTCGGGAATTTGGGTAATCAGCCCCAGCATTTT. Translated, it gives CASSPLGNLGNQPQHF. The chain recombines TRBV27 with TRBJ1-5; no clear D. This CDR3 contains 16 residues. Trimming removed 8 bases from V and 4 bases from J, with 21 bases in between. CDR1 and CDR2 (germline): MNHEY, SMNVEV (reference sequence).

In this sample, this clonotype turned up many times. The chain joins TRBV7-2 to TRBJ2-1, with 9 bases matching TRBD2. V shed 2 bases and J 4 bases; nucleotides not matched to a gene: 12. The CDR3 is made up of 18 amino acids. CDR1 SGHTA and CDR2 FQGNSA come from the germline V gene. The CDR3 region is CASSLYIPGLADYNEQFF. For the CDR3, the DNA is TGTGCCAGCAGCTTATATATTCCGGGACTAGCTGATTACAATGAGCAGTTCTTC. The full variable domain, with the rest looked up from reference TRBV7-2 and TRBJ2-1, is GAGVSQSPSNKVTEKGKDVELRCDPISGHTALYWYRQSLGQGLEFLIYFQGNSAPDKSGLPSDRFSAERTGGSVSTLTIQRTQQEDSAVYLCASSLYIPGLADYNEQFFGPGTRLTVL.

This chain uses TRBV4-1 with TRBJ2-3; D uncertain. Trimming left V 1 base short and J 4 bases short, with 6 bases between. The germline V gene encodes CDR1 MGHRA and CDR2 YSYEKL. CDR3 size: 13 residues. DNA for the CDR3: TGCGCCAGCAGCCAAGTATTGGCAGATACGCAGTATTTT. This codes for CASSQVLADTQYF.

The V gene is TRBV4-1, the J gene TRBJ1-4, with 9 bases fitting TRBD1. J was trimmed by 5 bases and V by 4 bases; bases with no gene match: 14. The CDR3 spans 18 residues. Germline CDR1 reads MGHRA; CDR2 reads YSYEKL. Written as DNA, the CDR3 is TGCGCCAGCAGCCCGAACCGGCGCCGGGGGACAGGGAATGAAAAACTGTTTTTT. This translates into CASSPNRRRGTGNEKLFF.